Shown below are 19 T cell receptor beta chains from a single sample sequenced in a study of cytomegalovirus exposure and HLA in healthy donors. 13 Jbeta primers and 60 Vbeta primers were used for the PCR. Sequencing used immunoSEQ multiplex PCR; TCRdb keeps in-frame clones, though not all of them. The data hold over 100,000 clones, with less than 85% observed a single time. Input material: PBMCs. The receptors originated from a man in his forties or fifties in good health and CMV-seronegative.

The V and J genes are TRBV28 and TRBJ1-6, with 9 bases matching TRBD1. Germline V lookup: CDR1 MDHEN, CDR2 SYDVKM. Unmatched junction bases numbered 8, after V lost 7 bases and J lost 7 bases. The CDR3 covers 15 residues. The CDR3 sequence is CASTQTGGGNSPLHF. The CDR3, as DNA: TGTGCCAGCACCCAGACAGGGGGAGGAAATTCACCCCTCCACTTT.

This sequence joins TRBV7-9 and TRBJ1-1; no definite D call. The CDR3 is made up of 17 amino acids. Trimming removed 5 bases from V and 0 bases from J, with 19 bases in between. In germline, CDR1 is SEHNR, CDR2 FQNEAQ (reference sequence). CDR3: CASSPRWEHGMNTEAFF. The CDR3 DNA reads TGTGCCAGCAGCCCCCGCTGGGAGCATGGCATGAACACTGAAGCTTTCTTT. The whole variable domain, filled in from reference TRBV7-9 and TRBJ1-1, reads DTGVSQNPRHKITKRGQNVTFRCDPISEHNRLYWYRQTLGQGPEFLTYFQNEAQLEKSRLLSDRFSAERPKGSFSTLEIQRTEQGDSAMYLCASSPRWEHGMNTEAFFGQGTRLTVV.

V is TRBV4-3 and J is TRBJ1-4, with a possible D match to TRBD1 (5 bases). Germline V lookup: CDR1 LGHNA, CDR2 YSLEER. CDR3 length: 15 residues. V lost 0 bases to trimming and J lost 6 bases, with 11 bases between them. The CDR3 DNA reads as TGCGCCAGCAGCCAAGAGGGTGGGGGGGATGAAAAACTGTTTTTT. It codes for CASSQEGGGDEKLFF.

The J gene is TRBJ2-1, the V gene TRBV28; 10 bases are a match to TRBD2. V dropped 2 bases and J dropped 7; count of bases not matched to a gene: 8. Germline V gives CDR1 MDHEN, CDR2 SYDVKM. The CDR3 has 16 residues. The CDR3 loop is CASSLDRTSGQNEQFF. The CDR3 nucleotides are TGTGCCAGCAGTTTAGATAGGACTAGCGGTCAAAATGAGCAGTTCTTC.

This rearrangement joins TRBV5-1 to TRBJ1-6; TRBD1 is a possible D gene (6 bases). Trimming pared 0 bases from V and 8 bases from J, leaving 12 bases between. CDR3 length: 15 residues. Germline lookup yields CDR1 SGHRS and CDR2 YFSETQ. CDR3 sequence (DNA): TGCGCCAGCAGCTTGGAAGGGGGGGGTGATTCACCCCTCCACTTT. The encoded protein is CASSLEGGGDSPLHF.

The rearrangement uses TRBV11-2 and TRBJ2-1; no clear D. The CDR3 is 15 amino acids. CDR1 and CDR2 (germline): SGHAT, FQNNGV. Trimming stripped 4 bases from V and 9 bases from J, with 19 bases between. CDR3 sequence reads: CASSSLLAFYVEQFF. The CDR3 nucleotides read TGTGCCAGCAGCTCCCTTCTGGCCTTTTATGTTGAGCAGTTCTTC.

The rearrangement joins TRBV11-3 to TRBJ2-5; 7 bases line up with TRBD1. V shed 5 bases, J shed 5 bases, and the junction held 8 bases outside the gene matches. The CDR3 runs to 14 residues. Germline loops: CDR1 SGHNT, CDR2 YENEEA. CDR3 protein: CASSQDRASETQYF. CDR3 nucleotides: TGTGCCAGCAGCCAAGACAGGGCCAGCGAGACCCAGTACTTC.

The chain has TRBV15 and TRBJ1-4; 7 nucleotides line up with TRBD1. V shed 3 bases and J 3 bases; nucleotides not matched to a gene: 4. This CDR3 is built from 15 residues. Looked up from germline, CDR1 is LNHNV and CDR2 is YYDKDF (reference sequence). For the CDR3, the DNA is TGTGCCACCAGCAGGGAGGGGGCGGCTAATGAAAAACTGTTTTTT. It encodes CATSREGAANEKLFF.

Here the CDR3 reads CASSKGSNGELFF. CDR3 coding DNA: TGTGCCAGCAGCAAAGGTAGCAACGGGGAGCTGTTTTTT. The V gene is TRBV21-1, the J gene TRBJ2-2; the table gives TRBD2 as D, unverified against the DNA. TRBV21-1 is labeled a pseudogene. The CDR3 runs to 13 residues.

This clone was seen a handful of times. The chain uses TRBV4-1 and TRBJ2-6; 12 nucleotides agree with TRBD1. CDR1 is MGHRA, CDR2 YSYEKL, per germline. The CDR3 totals 19 residues. V lost 3 bases and J lost 2; bases outside the gene matches: 8. Here the CDR3 reads CASSQLPGQGAPGANVLTF. CDR3 coding DNA: TGCGCCAGCAGCCAGTTACCGGGACAGGGGGCTCCTGGGGCCAACGTCCTGACTTTC.

The rearrangement links TRBV7-9 to TRBJ2-1; perhaps TRBD2 as D (5 bases). V dropped 3 bases and J dropped 6 bases, with 24 bases sitting between them. CDR1 and CDR2 (germline): SEHNR, FQNEAQ (reference sequence). CDR3 size: 18 residues. CDR3 sequence reads: CASSLGAPILLAGNEQFF. The DNA of the CDR3 is TGTGCCAGCAGCTTGGGCGCACCGATCCTTCTAGCTGGCAATGAGCAGTTCTTC. Full variable domain (outside the CDR3, taken from reference TRBV7-9 and TRBJ2-1): DTGVSQNPRHKITKRGQNVTFRCDPISEHNRLYWYRQTLGQGPEFLTYFQNEAQLEKSRLLSDRFSAERPKGSFSTLEIQRTEQGDSAMYLCASSLGAPILLAGNEQFFGPGTRLTVL.

The V call is TRBV5-4, the J call TRBJ2-1; the match to TRBD2 covers 7 bases. Germline CDR1 is SGHNT and CDR2 is YYREEE (reference sequence). V lost 1 base, J lost 7 bases, and 8 bases stayed unmatched. CDR3 size: 15 residues. Here the CDR3 reads CASSLRAGAGNEQFF. CDR3 nucleotides: TGTGCCAGCAGCTTGCGGGCGGGAGCGGGTAATGAGCAGTTCTTC.

The chain is built from TRBV9 and TRBJ2-5; TRBD2 agrees at 8 bases. The germline gives CDR1 SGDLS, CDR2 YYNGEE. The V gene end was trimmed by 0 bases and the J gene end by 5 bases; junction bases not matched to a gene: 6. This CDR3 contains 15 residues. The CDR3 coding sequence is TGTGCCAGCAGCGTAGCGGGAGGGATTCCGGAGACCCAGTACTTC. Amino acid sequence: CASSVAGGIPETQYF.

The chain links TRBV23-1 to TRBJ2-4, with D hard to call. TRBV23-1 has ORF status, its function being uncertain. The CDR3 sequence is 13 residues long. The germline V and J ends were trimmed by 6 bases and 0 bases, with 6 bases remaining between them. CDR3: CASSEIAKNIQYF. The CDR3, as DNA: TGCGCCAGCAGCGAGATAGCCAAAAACATTCAGTACTTC.

J is TRBJ2-3 and V is TRBV9; D perhaps matches TRBD1 (5 bases). Germline V gene sequence: CDR1 SGDLS, CDR2 YYNGEE. V was pared by 0 bases and J by 0 bases, with 8 bases between. This CDR3 contains 15 residues. The CDR3 DNA follows: TGTGCCAGCAGCGTAGAGGGGTTTAGCACAGATACGCAGTATTTT. Translated, it gives CASSVEGFSTDTQYF.

The chain links TRBV4-3 to TRBJ2-3; D perhaps matches TRBD2 (5 bases). The germline V gene encodes CDR1 LGHNA and CDR2 YSLEER. With 2 bases removed from V and 4 bases from J, the gap between germline ends came to 16 bases. CDR3 length: 16 amino acids. The CDR3 spells CASSQSYEGEADTQYF. The DNA of the CDR3 is TGCGCCAGCAGCCAAAGTTATGAGGGAGAGGCAGATACGCAGTATTTT.

V and J are TRBV14 and TRBJ2-6, with D perhaps TRBD1 (6 bases). Germline CDR1 and CDR2: SGHDN and FVKESK. The CDR3 has 17 residues. The V end was cut by 4 bases, the J end by 0 bases, with 13 bases between. The CDR3: CASSLRGVPSGANVLTF. Here the CDR3 DNA reads TGTGCCAGCAGCCTCAGGGGAGTCCCCTCTGGGGCCAACGTCCTGACTTTC. The full variable domain, rest sourced from reference TRBV14 and TRBJ2-6, is EAGVTQFPSHSVIEKGQTVTLRCDPISGHDNLYWYRRVMGKEIKFLLHFVKESKQDESGMPNNRFLAERTGGTYSTLKVQPAELEDSGVYFCASSLRGVPSGANVLTFGAGSRLTVL.

The V gene is TRBV7-2, the J gene TRBJ2-5, with 7 bases that match TRBD1. The CDR3 totals 15 residues. The germline CDR1 and CDR2 sequences are SGHTA and FQGNSA. V lost 5 bases, J lost 1 base, and 7 bases stayed unmatched. The CDR3 reads CASSLDRAIQETQYF. CDR3 bases: TGTGCCAGCAGCCTTGACAGGGCTATCCAAGAGACCCAGTACTTC.

As DNA, the CDR3 is TGTGCCAGCTCACCAGCGACGACAGGGGTCACTGAAGCTTTCTTT. Its protein is CASSPATTGVTEAFF. The V and J genes are TRBV18 and TRBJ1-1; 8 nucleotides agree with TRBD1. The CDR3 loop spans 15 amino acids. The V gene end was trimmed by 2 bases and the J gene end by 4 bases; junction bases not matched to a gene: 6. Germline V lookup: CDR1 KGHSH, CDR2 LQKENI.